One and the same sample provided the 15 T cell receptor beta chains below, sequenced in a study of blood T cell repertoires in COVID-19. Measured with immunoSEQ multiplex PCR; TCRdb has only the in-frame clones, and not every one. The sample contains approximately 120,000 clones, just under 80% of which appear only once. Sequenced: peripheral blood. The receptor source for this set is a human donor in a cohort sampled during active COVID-19.

In its sample, this clone was seen many times. V usage is TRBV7-9 and J usage is TRBJ2-7; 8 bases agree with TRBD2. Trimming cost V 1 base and J 4 bases; bases outside gene matches: 15. The CDR3 is 18 amino acids. Germline V lookup: CDR1 SEHNR, CDR2 FQNEAQ (reference sequence). CDR3 bases: TGTGCCAGCAGCTTAGAAGGCGGGAGGTTGGGCGGATCATACGAGCAGTACTTC. Amino acids: CASSLEGGRLGGSYEQYF.

This rearrangement joins TRBV4-3 to TRBJ2-2; D is possibly TRBD1 (5 bases). The V end was cut by 0 bases, the J end by 3 bases, with 8 bases between. Per the germline V gene, CDR1 is LGHNA and CDR2 is YSLEER. This CDR3 comprises 15 residues. The chain's CDR3 is CASSQEARDTGELFF. Here the CDR3 DNA reads TGCGCCAGCAGCCAAGAGGCCAGGGACACCGGGGAGCTGTTTTTT.

This sequence joins TRBV27 and TRBJ2-3; 9 positions match TRBD2. J lost 3 bases, V lost 7 bases, and 5 bases had no gene match. The CDR3 length is 14 residues. CDR1 and CDR2 (germline): MNHEY, SMNVEV (reference sequence). As DNA, the CDR3 is TGTGCCAGCAAGGGACTAGCCGCGACAGATACGCAGTATTTT. Protein product: CASKGLAATDTQYF.

J is TRBJ2-3 and V is TRBV5-8; 13 bases fit TRBD2. The germline V gene has CDR1 SGHTS and CDR2 YDEGEE. This CDR3 region has 16 residues. V dropped 5 bases and J dropped 2; count of bases not matched to a gene: 5. The CDR3 loop reads CASSIGLAGATDTQYF. The CDR3 nucleotides are TGTGCCAGCAGTATAGGACTAGCGGGAGCCACAGATACGCAGTATTTT.

This clone appeared a few times. V gene TRBV6-6 combines with J gene TRBJ1-2; maybe TRBD1 (6 bases). Germline loops: CDR1 MNHNY, CDR2 SVGAGI (reference sequence). The CDR3 spans 14 residues. V was shortened by 2 bases and J by 8 bases, with 15 bases between the two germline ends. CDR3 nucleotides: TGTGCCAGCAGTTACGGGGCAGGGGCAGTGGGCTACACCTTC. Translated: CASSYGAGAVGYTF.

The CDR3 here is CASSQERISKQFF. Here the CDR3 DNA reads TGCGCCAGCAGCCAAGAACGAATCTCTAAGCAGTTCTTC. The rearrangement links TRBV4-3 to TRBJ2-1; D unresolved. The CDR3 is made up of 13 amino acids. V was cut by 0 bases and J by 11 bases, with 11 bases left in between. The germline V gene encodes CDR1 LGHNA and CDR2 YSLEER.

The chain employs TRBV6-1 and TRBJ2-7, with a tentative D call TRBD1 (6 bases). Germline V gene sequence: CDR1 MNHNS, CDR2 SASEGT. This CDR3 has 14 amino acids. V was pared by 2 bases and J by 0 bases, with 8 bases between. CDR3 in DNA: TGTGCCAGCAGTGAAAGGGGGATCTCCTACGAGCAGTACTTC. Encoded protein: CASSERGISYEQYF.

This CDR3 is CASTMGWRDSSTDTQYF. The CDR3 nucleotides read TGTGCCAGCACCATGGGGTGGCGGGACTCTAGCACAGATACGCAGTATTTT. The gene calls are TRBV7-3 and TRBJ2-3, with D possibly TRBD2 on 6 matching bases. Trimming took off 7 bases at V and 0 bases at J, with 20 bases between the two ends. Germline V gives CDR1 SGHTA, CDR2 FQGTGA. The CDR3 is 17 amino acids.

The chain links TRBV9 to TRBJ2-1; possibly TRBD2 for D (6 bases). CDR3 length: 16 amino acids. Germline loops: CDR1 SGDLS, CDR2 YYNGEE. V was pared by 2 bases and J by 0 bases, with 12 bases between. The CDR3 spells CASSVSSGSSYNEQFF. The CDR3 nucleotides read TGTGCCAGCAGCGTTAGTAGCGGCAGCTCCTACAATGAGCAGTTCTTC.

V usage is TRBV19 and J usage is TRBJ1-4; maybe TRBD1 (6 bases). The CDR3 length is 13 residues. The V gene's germline CDR1 is LNHDA and CDR2 SQIVND (reference sequence). The germline V and J ends were trimmed by 3 bases and 8 bases, with 10 bases remaining between them. CDR3 amino acids: CASSMQGSEKLFF. The CDR3 nucleotides are TGTGCCAGTAGTATGCAGGGGAGCGAAAAACTGTTTTTT.

V usage is TRBV5-6 and J usage is TRBJ1-2; D is possibly TRBD1 (6 bases). Germline CDR1 is SGHDT and CDR2 is YYEEEE. Between the trimmed V and J ends, which lost 0 bases and 8 bases, there was a span of 17 bases. CDR3 length: 15 amino acids. The CDR3 DNA reads as TGTGCCAGCAGCTTGGGACAGGCCTCCTGGGGAGGCTACACCTTC. This encodes CASSLGQASWGGYTF.

The V call is TRBV11-2, the J call TRBJ2-4; 10 bases map to TRBD2. J gave up 7 bases and V 1 base, and 7 bases lay outside the gene matches. The CDR3 sequence is 16 residues long. Germline V lookup: CDR1 SGHAT, CDR2 FQNNGV. The CDR3 sequence is CASSLVGAGLANIQYF. The DNA for the CDR3 is TGTGCCAGCAGCTTAGTGGGGGCGGGACTAGCGAACATTCAGTACTTC.

The rearrangement uses TRBV9 and TRBJ2-1, with 8 bases identical to TRBD2. Looked up from germline, CDR1 is SGDLS and CDR2 is YYNGEE. V lost 2 bases to trimming and J lost 0 bases; unmatched junction nucleotides: 4. The CDR3 spans 16 residues. CDR3 in amino acids: CASSVTSGLSYNEQFF. CDR3 sequence (DNA): TGTGCCAGCAGCGTTACTAGCGGCCTCTCCTACAATGAGCAGTTCTTC.

The V and J genes are TRBV2 and TRBJ2-3; TRBD2 aligns across 8 bases. V lost 3 bases to trimming and J lost 2 bases; unmatched junction nucleotides: 4. The germline CDR1 and CDR2 sequences are SNHLY and FYNNEI. CDR3 size: 15 residues. For the CDR3, the DNA is TGTGCCAGCAGTGACCTACTAGCGGACACAGATACGCAGTATTTT. This codes for CASSDLLADTDTQYF.

The J gene is TRBJ1-2, the V gene TRBV7-2; 9 nucleotides agree with TRBD1. The CDR3 totals 15 residues. V trimming: 5 bases; J trimming: 7 bases; junction bases outside the gene matches: 11. Germline values: CDR1 SGHTA, CDR2 FQGNSA. In DNA form, the CDR3 reads TGTGCCAGCAGCACTCACCGGGACAGGGTCTCTGGCTACACCTTC. Its translation: CASSTHRDRVSGYTF.